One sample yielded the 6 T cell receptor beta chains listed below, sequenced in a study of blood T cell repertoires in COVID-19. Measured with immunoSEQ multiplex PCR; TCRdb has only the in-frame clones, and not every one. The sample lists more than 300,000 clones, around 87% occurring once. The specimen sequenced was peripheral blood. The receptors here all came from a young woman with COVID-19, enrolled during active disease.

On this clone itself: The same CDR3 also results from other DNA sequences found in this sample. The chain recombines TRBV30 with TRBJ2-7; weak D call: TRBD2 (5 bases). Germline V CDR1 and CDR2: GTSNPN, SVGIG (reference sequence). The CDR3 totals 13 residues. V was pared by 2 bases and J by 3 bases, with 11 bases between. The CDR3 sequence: CAWSLGGLYEQYF. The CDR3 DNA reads TGTGCCTGGAGTCTCGGAGGCCTCTACGAGCAGTACTTC.

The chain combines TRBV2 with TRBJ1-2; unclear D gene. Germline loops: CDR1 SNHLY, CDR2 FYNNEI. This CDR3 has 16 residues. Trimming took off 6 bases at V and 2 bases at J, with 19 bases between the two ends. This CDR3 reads CASSLGLLNINYGYTF. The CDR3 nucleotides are TGTGCCAGCAGCCTAGGACTGCTGAATATAAACTATGGCTACACCTTC.

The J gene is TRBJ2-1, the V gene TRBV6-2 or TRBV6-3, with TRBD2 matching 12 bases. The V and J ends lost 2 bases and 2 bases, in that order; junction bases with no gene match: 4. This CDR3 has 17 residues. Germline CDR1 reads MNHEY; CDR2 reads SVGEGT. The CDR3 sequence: CASSYRLAGVAYNEQFF. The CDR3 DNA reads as TGTGCCAGCAGTTACCGACTAGCGGGAGTTGCCTACAATGAGCAGTTCTTC.

The CDR3 DNA reads TGTGCCAGCAGCCTCGGAGGTGGCAATCAGCCCCAGCATTTT. It translates to CASSLGGGNQPQHF. V gene TRBV6-2 or TRBV6-3 combines with J gene TRBJ1-5; D remains ambiguous. The CDR3 totals 14 residues. From germline, CDR1 is MNHEY and CDR2 SVGEGT. Trimming stripped 6 bases from V and 2 bases from J, with 11 bases between.

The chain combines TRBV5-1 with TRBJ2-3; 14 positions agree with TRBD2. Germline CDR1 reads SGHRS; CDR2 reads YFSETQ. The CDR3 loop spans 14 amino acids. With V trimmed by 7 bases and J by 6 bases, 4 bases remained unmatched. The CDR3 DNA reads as TGCGCCAGCCGGACTAGCGGGGGGCAGGATACGCAGTATTTT. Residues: CASRTSGGQDTQYF.

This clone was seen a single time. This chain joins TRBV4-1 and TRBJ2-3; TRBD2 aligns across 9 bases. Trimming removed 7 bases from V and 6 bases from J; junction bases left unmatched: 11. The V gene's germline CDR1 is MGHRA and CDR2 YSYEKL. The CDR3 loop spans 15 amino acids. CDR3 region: CASTLAGGPWDTQYF. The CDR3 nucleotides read TGCGCCAGCACCTTGGCGGGAGGGCCGTGGGATACGCAGTATTTT.